These 13 T cell receptor beta chains were all obtained from the same sample, sequenced in a study of neurological immune-mediated disorders. Each CDR3 protein gets one entry after TCRdb re-called the 5' RACE reads with MiXCR. The sample records approximately 130,000 distinct CDR3 sequences, around 3% being singletons. Sequencing was done on a sample of PBMCs. The receptors derive from a woman aged 25 to 39 with multiple sclerosis.

This clonotype was recorded at least ten times. The chain uses TRBV3-1 and TRBJ1-5; D uncertain. V lost 1 base to trimming and J lost 4 bases, with 8 bases between them. This CDR3 region has 14 residues. Germline CDR1 and CDR2: LGHDT and YNNKEL (reference sequence). The CDR3 DNA sequence: TGTGCCAGCAGCCAAGGTGTCTTAAATCAGCCCCAGCATTTT. This sequence encodes CASSQGVLNQPQHF.

This clonotype was recorded many times. The chain joins TRBV10-3 to TRBJ2-6; weak D call: TRBD1 (5 bases). The CDR3 contains 13 residues. Germline assignment: CDR1 ENHRY and CDR2 SYGVKD. Trimming took off 8 bases at V and 4 bases at J, with 9 bases between the two ends. The CDR3 loop is CAIGAAGANVLTF. CDR3 nucleotide sequence: TGTGCCATCGGGGCGGCAGGGGCCAACGTCCTGACTTTC.

This clonotype occurred many times. V and J are TRBV12-3 or TRBV12-4 and TRBJ1-1, with D unresolved. V was pared by 5 bases and J by 7 bases, with 8 bases between. There are 11 residues in the CDR3. The CDR3 reads CASSKAGEAFF. The CDR3 DNA is TGTGCCAGCAGTAAGGCGGGTGAAGCTTTCTTT.

This clonotype has at least ten counts. The chain recombines TRBV20-1 with TRBJ1-2; 7 bases are a match to TRBD1. Germline V lookup: CDR1 DFQATT, CDR2 SNEGSKA (reference sequence). J was trimmed by 9 bases and V by 6 bases; bases with no gene match: 10. CDR3 length: 12 residues. The DNA for the CDR3 is TGCAGTGCAACAGGGGCTGGGGTGAGCTACACCTTC. Its translation: CSATGAGVSYTF.

This clonotype was seen at least ten times. The CDR3 region has the DNA TGCAGTGCTAGTTCAATACAGGGTAATAATGAAAAACTGTTTTTT. Protein sequence: CSASSIQGNNEKLFF. The V and J genes are TRBV20-1 and TRBJ1-4; D is perhaps TRBD1 (6 bases). The V end lost 3 bases, the J end lost 4 bases, and 15 bases lay between the germline ends. The CDR3 has 15 residues. The germline V gene encodes CDR1 DFQATT and CDR2 SNEGSKA (reference sequence).

This clonotype was detected many times. This chain uses TRBV20-1 with TRBJ1-1, with D possibly TRBD1 on 5 matching bases. Germline loops: CDR1 DFQATT, CDR2 SNEGSKA (reference sequence). V shed 0 bases and J shed 0 bases, with 11 bases lying between them. The CDR3 consists of 15 residues. CDR3 sequence (DNA): TGCAGTGCTAGAGATCTCGAGGGGATGAACACTGAAGCTTTCTTT. This translates into CSARDLEGMNTEAFF.

This clonotype was counted ten times or more. This chain connects TRBV7-2 to TRBJ2-7, with TRBD2 matching 9 bases. The germline V gene has CDR1 SGHTA and CDR2 FQGNSA. The J segment lost 0 bases and the V segment lost 4 bases, leaving 4 bases of the junction unmatched. The CDR3 is 15 amino acids. CDR3 residues: CASSWREGGSYEQYF. CDR3 nucleotide sequence: TGTGCCAGCAGCTGGCGGGAGGGGGGCTCCTACGAGCAGTACTTC.

This clonotype has at least ten counts. The chain combines TRBV7-2 with TRBJ2-1, with a possible D match to TRBD2 (6 bases). Germline V gene sequence: CDR1 SGHTA, CDR2 FQGNSA. Trimming pared 5 bases from V and 6 bases from J, leaving 14 bases between. The CDR3 sequence is 14 residues long. The CDR3 bases are TGTGCCAGCAGCCTAACTAGCCTTAGCAATGAGCAGTTCTTC. Its translation is CASSLTSLSNEQFF.

This clonotype was counted at least ten times. V and J are TRBV20-1 and TRBJ1-1; 7 bases are shared with TRBD1. The V gene's germline CDR1 is DFQATT and CDR2 SNEGSKA (reference sequence). V lost 0 bases and J lost 12; bases outside the gene matches: 10. The CDR3 extends over 13 amino acids. CDR3 sequence (DNA): TGCAGTGCTAGAGAAGGTTGGGACAGTGATTCTTTCTTT. Translated, it gives CSAREGWDSDSFF.

This clonotype was detected ten times or more. This chain links TRBV6-5 with TRBJ2-7; 8 positions agree with TRBD2. V shed 5 bases, J shed 6 bases, and the junction held 3 bases outside the gene matches. The CDR3 spans 12 residues. Germline V CDR1 and CDR2: MNHEY, SVGAGI. This chain's CDR3 is CASSRTSSEQYF. The CDR3 DNA reads as TGTGCCAGCAGTCGGACTAGCAGCGAGCAGTACTTC.

This clonotype was counted at least ten times. CDR3 protein: CASSRLREPYGYTF. The CDR3 DNA sequence: TGTGCCAGCAGTAGACTACGGGAGCCTTATGGCTACACCTTC. This sequence joins TRBV12-3 or TRBV12-4 and TRBJ1-2; the D is unclear. Trimming pared 5 bases from V and 5 bases from J, leaving 15 bases between. This CDR3 is built from 14 residues.

This clonotype was counted many times. This chain uses TRBV6-5 with TRBJ2-3, with TRBD2 matching 8 bases. J lost 6 bases, V lost 6 bases, and 14 bases had no gene match. CDR1 is MNHEY and CDR2 is SVGAGI in the germline V gene. CDR3 length: 16 residues. CDR3 nucleotide sequence: TGTGCCAGCAGCCGATCCGGTCAGCGGGAGACGGATACGCAGTATTTT. Residues: CASSRSGQRETDTQYF.

Only a few counts were recorded for this clonotype. This chain joins TRBV18 and TRBJ1-3; TRBD1 matches 8 bases. The CDR3 contains 16 residues. Trimming took 0 bases from V and 1 from J; bases not matched to a gene: 2. Germline V gene data show CDR1 as KGHSH and CDR2 as LQKENI. DNA for the CDR3: TGTGCCAGCTCACCACCGAGGACAGGGTCTGGAAACACCATATATTTT. This sequence encodes CASSPPRTGSGNTIYF.